The 2 T cell receptor beta chains below were found in one sample sequenced in a study of neurological immune-mediated disorders. TCRdb analysed the 5' RACE reads with MiXCR anew, one entry per CDR3 protein. Of approximately 130,000 distinct CDR3 sequences listed, roughly 3.2% are singletons. Sample: PBMCs. These receptors were taken from a woman aged 25-40 years with multiple sclerosis.

This clonotype has a count of ten or more. The chain joins TRBV4-1 to TRBJ2-5; D is ambiguous. Germline-derived CDR1 and CDR2 are MGHRA and YSYEKL. The CDR3 length is 13 residues. V dropped 0 bases and J dropped 5 bases, with 7 bases sitting between them. The DNA of the CDR3 is TGCGCCAGCAGCCAAGATACGGAGGAGACCCAGTACTTC. This codes for CASSQDTEETQYF.

The sample holds many counts of this clonotype. The rearrangement links TRBV5-1 to TRBJ2-7; 7 positions agree with TRBD1. After removal of 4 bases from V and 1 base from J, the junction contained 11 bases not matched to a gene. Germline lookup yields CDR1 SGHRS and CDR2 YFSETQ. This CDR3 is built from 16 residues. The CDR3 here is CASSRDSARRSYEQYF. In DNA form, the CDR3 reads TGCGCCAGCAGCCGGGACAGCGCGCGTAGGTCCTACGAGCAGTACTTC. Variable domain in full (rest from reference TRBV5-1 and TRBJ2-7): KAGVTQTPRYLIKTRGQQVTLSCSPISGHRSVSWYQQTPGQGLQFLFEYFSETQRNKGNFPGRFSGRQFSNSRSEMNVSTLELGDSALYLCASSRDSARRSYEQYFGPGTRLTVT.